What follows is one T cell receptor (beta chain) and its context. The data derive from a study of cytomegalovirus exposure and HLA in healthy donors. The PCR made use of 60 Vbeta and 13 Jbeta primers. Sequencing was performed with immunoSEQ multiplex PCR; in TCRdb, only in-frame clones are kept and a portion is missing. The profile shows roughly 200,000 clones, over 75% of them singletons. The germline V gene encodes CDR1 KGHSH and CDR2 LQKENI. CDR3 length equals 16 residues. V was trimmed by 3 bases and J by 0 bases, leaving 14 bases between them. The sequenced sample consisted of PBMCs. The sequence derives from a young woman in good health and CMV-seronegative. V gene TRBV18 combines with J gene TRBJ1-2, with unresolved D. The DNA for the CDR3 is TGTGCCAGCTCACCTATTCCGGCCGGAGCTAACTATGGCTACACCTTC. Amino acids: CASSPIPAGANYGYTF.